The 13 T cell receptor beta chains reported below all come from one sample, sequenced in a study of graft-versus-host responses after intestinal transplantation. The method was immunoSEQ multiplex PCR; TCRdb's version includes in-frame clones alone and lacks a portion of them. This table has roughly 27,000 clones, around 78% appearing once. The specimen was PBMCs, collected almost 29 days after intestinal transplant. Receptor source: a human patient who received an intestinal transplant, so some T cells may come from the graft donor.

The gene calls are TRBV30 and TRBJ2-7; 10 nucleotides align to TRBD2. V was clipped by 0 bases and J by 2 bases; unmatched bases: 10. Germline CDR1 GTSNPN, CDR2 SVGIG (reference sequence). This CDR3 spans 17 amino acids. The DNA of the CDR3 is TGTGCCTGGAGTGTAATCCCCACTAGCGGGGTCCCCTACGAGCAGTACTTC. This sequence encodes CAWSVIPTSGVPYEQYF.

The rearrangement links TRBV19 to TRBJ2-7; TRBD2 might be the D (6 bases). V lost 2 bases to trimming and J lost 2 bases, with 13 bases between them. The CDR3 consists of 15 residues. Germline V CDR1 and CDR2: LNHDA, SQIVND (reference sequence). CDR3 DNA sequence: TGTGCCAGTAGTATATCCGGGTCGGGGGCCTACGAGCAGTACTTC. Protein: CASSISGSGAYEQYF.

The chain uses TRBV27 and TRBJ2-1; TRBD2 is a possible D gene (5 bases). Germline V gene lookup returns CDR1 MNHEY and CDR2 SMNVEV (reference sequence). Trimming pared 3 bases from V and 2 bases from J, leaving 14 bases between. The CDR3 runs to 16 residues. The CDR3 sequence: CASSFGLDFPYNEQFF. CDR3 in DNA: TGTGCCAGCAGTTTTGGCCTGGACTTCCCCTACAATGAGCAGTTCTTC.

This rearrangement joins TRBV5-6 to TRBJ1-2, with TRBD1 matching 9 bases. This CDR3 spans 15 amino acids. The V segment lost 6 bases and the J segment 4 bases; nucleotides outside the gene matches: 10. Germline V CDR1 and CDR2: SGHDT, YYEEEE. The CDR3, as DNA: TGTGCCAGCATCCTACGAGGGACAGGGCTCTATGGCTACACCTTC. Encoded protein: CASILRGTGLYGYTF.

The chain couples TRBV4-1 to TRBJ2-3, with TRBD2 matching over 14 bases. The V gene's germline CDR1 is MGHRA and CDR2 YSYEKL. With V trimmed by 1 base and J by 5 bases, 5 bases remained unmatched. The CDR3 is 17 amino acids. CDR3 in amino acids: CASSQVRLAGGEDTQYF. In nucleotides, the CDR3 is TGCGCCAGCAGCCAAGTTAGACTAGCGGGAGGGGAAGATACGCAGTATTTT.

This chain links TRBV5-1 with TRBJ2-2; 7 positions agree with TRBD1. Germline assignment: CDR1 SGHRS and CDR2 YFSETQ. CDR3 length: 14 amino acids. Trimming cost V 1 base and J 9 bases; bases outside gene matches: 6. CDR3 bases: TGCGCCAGCAGCTTGCAACAGGGGCTGAGGGAGCTGTTTTTT. Translation: CASSLQQGLRELFF.

This clone has only one observation. The chain combines TRBV5-1 with TRBJ2-3; 8 bases agree with TRBD2. Germline loops: CDR1 SGHRS, CDR2 YFSETQ. The length of the CDR3 is 13 residues. V dropped 3 bases and J dropped 4; count of bases not matched to a gene: 1. CDR3 sequence reads: CASSSGGADTQYF. CDR3 in DNA: TGCGCCAGCAGCTCCGGGGGGGCAGATACGCAGTATTTT.

The chain carries TRBV4-2 and TRBJ2-3, with D perhaps matching TRBD1 (6 bases). The V gene's germline CDR1 is LGHNA and CDR2 YNFKEQ. This CDR3 is built from 18 residues. Trimming left V 0 bases short and J 0 bases short, with 16 bases between. CDR3 nucleotides: TGTGCCAGCAGCCAAGATCAAGATCCGGGACAAAGCACAGATACGCAGTATTTT. Its translation: CASSQDQDPGQSTDTQYF.

The chain links TRBV9 to TRBJ1-6, with D unclear. Trimming left V 0 bases short and J 7 bases short, with 8 bases between. The CDR3 sequence is 14 residues long. The germline CDR1 and CDR2 sequences are SGDLS and YYNGEE. The CDR3 reads CASSVGGRNSPLHF. CDR3 in DNA: TGTGCCAGCAGCGTAGGAGGGAGGAATTCACCCCTCCACTTT.

The rearrangement links TRBV6-4 to TRBJ2-3; 11 bases fit TRBD2. CDR1 is MRHNA, CDR2 SNTAGT, per germline. The CDR3 sequence is 15 residues long. Germline trimming cut 5 bases from V and 4 bases from J; bases unmatched to any gene: 5. The DNA of the CDR3 is TGTGCCAGCAGTCCCCTTAGCGGGGGGGCAGATACGCAGTATTTT. Its protein product is CASSPLSGGADTQYF.

This clone was detected a few times. The chain is built from TRBV5-1 and TRBJ2-5; possible D gene TRBD2, 5 bases. The CDR3 spans 13 residues. Trimming removed 4 bases from V and 5 bases from J, with 12 bases in between. The germline CDR1 and CDR2 sequences are SGHRS and YFSETQ. The CDR3 is CASSLKAVETQYF. The CDR3 DNA reads TGCGCCAGCAGCCTTAAAGCGGTGGAGACCCAGTACTTC.

The chain links TRBV7-9 to TRBJ1-1, with D uncertain. CDR1 SEHNR and CDR2 FQNEAQ come from the germline V gene (reference sequence). This CDR3 is built from 13 residues. V shed 2 bases and J shed 5 bases, with 9 bases lying between them. CDR3 protein: CASSLMQETEAFF. In nucleotides, the CDR3 is TGTGCCAGCAGCTTAATGCAGGAAACTGAAGCTTTCTTT.

The CDR3 loop is CASSLLSGNTGELFF. The CDR3, as DNA: TGTGCCAGCAGCCTACTTTCAGGGAACACCGGGGAGCTGTTTTTT. V and J are TRBV5-4 and TRBJ2-2; D gene unclear. The CDR3 extends over 15 amino acids. Trimming shortened V by 4 bases and J by 1 base, and 11 bases separated the two germline ends. In germline, CDR1 is SGHNT, CDR2 YYREEE (reference sequence). Combining the CDR3 with reference TRBV5-4 and TRBJ2-2 gives the whole variable domain ETGVTQSPTHLIKTRGQQVTLRCSSQSGHNTVSWYQQALGQGPQFIFQYYREEENGRGNFPPRFSGLQFPNYSSELNVNALELDDSALYLCASSLLSGNTGELFFGEGSRLTVL.